Described below is a single T cell receptor (beta chain) sequence and its context. Its antigen is not known. The data originate from a study of shared clonotypes between healthy human individuals. Method: immunoSEQ multiplex PCR; TCRdb's copy keeps in-frame clones and lacks some. This sample has 2.5 million or so clones; just over 90% occur once, and the top ten carry roughly 0.13%. Overall study findings and caveats: Limited genetic and exposure-history diversity came from having few donors. It was observed that 5% to 6.5% of naive CD4 clonotypes were shared across a handful of donors. Sampling covered nothing but blood. Tissue TCR repertoires likely differ from those found in blood. Rarefaction exposed incomplete sorted-subset sequencing despite large depth.

The sample taken for sequencing was naive CD4+ T cells sorted from blood. The subset: CD45RA+ positively selected. The clonotype comes from a man aged 18-30 years in good health.

The CDR3, as DNA: TGTGCCACCAGCAGAGACCTCCTGGGGCTCCAAGAGACCCAGTACTTC. Protein sequence: CATSRDLLGLQETQYF. The chain couples TRBV15 to TRBJ2-5, with TRBD1 as a possible D gene (5 bases). The CDR3 length is 16 residues. Germline V gives CDR1 LNHNV, CDR2 YYDKDF (reference sequence). V lost 0 bases, J lost 1 base, and 12 bases lay in between.